The entry below describes one T cell receptor beta chain. The data stem from a study of blood T cell repertoires in COVID-19. About the study: Acute and convalescent COVID-19 specimens originated in the United States, Italy and Spain.

Per the original methods: Reference gene primer amplification gave estimated nucleated cell counts. Data came from immunoSEQ multiplex PCR; TCRdb stores just in-frame clones and leaves some out. V and J calls and clone size follow that table, whereas D and trimming were derived from the DNA. The sample yields approximately 100,000 clones, approximately 92% seen once. This CDR3 has 14 amino acids. Unmatched junction bases numbered 7, after V lost 4 bases and J lost 4 bases. In germline, CDR1 is SGHRS, CDR2 YFSETQ. Specimen: peripheral blood. The clonotype originates from a man in his forties or fifties with active COVID-19. V and J are TRBV5-1 and TRBJ1-1; 7 bases fit TRBD1. CDR3 amino acids: CASSPRAGGTEAFF. Here the CDR3 DNA reads TGCGCCAGCAGCCCCAGAGCAGGGGGCACTGAAGCTTTCTTT.